This passage covers 2 T cell receptor beta chains from one sample sequenced in a study of T cells in narcolepsy listed by TCRdb under 2018. Library method: the immunoSEQ multiplex PCR assay. Not all clones reach the TCRdb copy of this immuneACCESS table, which keeps in-frame sequences only. Checked studies attribute under half of the gap to unresolved V genes and leave the rest unexplained. This sample gives 20,000 to 30,000 clones in total; roughly two thirds of them show up just once. 12% of the sample is in the top ten clones. The source material was memory (CD45RA-) CD4+ T cells from blood. The cell subset or site label here, explained by the study, means: memory T cells sorted ex vivo from peripheral blood. The receptors stem from a human donor in good health.

V and J are TRBV28 and TRBJ2-6, with D possibly TRBD1 on 6 matching bases. This CDR3 region has 15 residues. Trimming shortened V by 6 bases and J by 1 base, and 10 bases separated the two germline ends. The germline V gene encodes CDR1 MDHEN and CDR2 SYDVKM. The CDR3 region is CASRRTASGANVLTF. CDR3 nucleotides: TGTGCCAGCAGGCGGACAGCTTCTGGGGCCAACGTCCTGACTTTC.

The gene calls are TRBV9 and TRBJ2-7; D is undetermined. The germline gives CDR1 SGDLS, CDR2 YYNGEE. V was pared by 4 bases and J by 4 bases, with 18 bases between. The CDR3 runs 15 residues. CDR3 nucleotide sequence: TGTGCCAGCAGCCCTACCCCCCTGACCCAATACGAGCAGTACTTC. This gives the protein CASSPTPLTQYEQYF.